What follows describes a single TCR beta chain. What it binds is unknown. The sample is drawn from a study of cytomegalovirus exposure and HLA in healthy donors. The study ran its PCR with 60 Vbeta and 13 Jbeta primers. Using immunoSEQ multiplex PCR, the repertoire was profiled, and TCRdb retains in-frame clones only, with some absent. This sample has 55,000 to 65,000 clones; roughly 80% occur once, and the top ten carry more than 3%. Whole-study findings and limits: Specificity of a few CMV-associated chains for CMV antigens was verified in vitro.

The CDR3 is 13 residues long. CDR1 and CDR2 from the germline V gene are SGHKS and YYEKEE (reference sequence). V shed 4 bases, J shed 8 bases, and the junction held 4 bases outside the gene matches. The V and J genes are TRBV5-5 and TRBJ1-3, with 9 bases that match TRBD1. The clonotype originates from a woman between 40 and 50 years old in good health and CMV-seropositive. The sequenced sample consisted of PBMCs. CDR3 loop: CASSGTGRDTIYF. The DNA for the CDR3 is TGTGCCAGCAGCGGGACAGGGAGAGACACCATATATTTT. The variable domain in full, completed from reference TRBV5-5 and TRBJ1-3, reads DAGVTQSPTHLIKTRGQQVTLRCSPISGHKSVSWYQQVLGQGPQFIFQYYEKEERGRGNFPDRFSARQFPNYSSELNVNALLLGDSALYLCASSGTGRDTIYFGEGSWLTVV.